These T cell receptor beta chains were read from a single sample in a study of blood T cell repertoires in COVID-19. The table came from immunoSEQ multiplex PCR; TCRdb's copy has only in-frame clones and leaves some out. The top ten clones hold approximately 12% of a sample with fewer than 350,000 clones, about 90% of them seen once. The sample comprised peripheral blood. These receptors were obtained from a woman aged 25 to 39 with COVID-19, enrolled during active disease. The CDR3 runs from the conserved cysteine through the conserved F or W. Each record gives: V gene, clone size, J gene, CDR3 protein. The listing skips clone size in some rows; elsewhere it reads once, few, many or a size class.

>TRBV5-1|-|TRBJ2-1
CASSLGQGGNEQFF
>TRBV7-9|-|TRBJ2-2
CASSSDRGLSNTGELFF
>TRBV19|-|TRBJ1-2
CASSIGRGNYGYTF
>TRBV11-2|-|TRBJ2-1
CASSLGTGGNEQFF
>TRBV6-1|-|TRBJ1-5
CASSETGQGSQPQHF
>TRBV2|-|TRBJ2-1
CASSAGPRSYNEQFF
>TRBV7-8|-|TRBJ1-2
CASSPRTAGGYGYTF
>TRBV5-1|few|TRBJ2-7
CASSVDTYEQYF
>TRBV5-1|-|TRBJ2-7
CASSFNTDAFSYEQYF
>TRBV5-8|-|TRBJ2-3
CASSSGEPGRGDTQYF